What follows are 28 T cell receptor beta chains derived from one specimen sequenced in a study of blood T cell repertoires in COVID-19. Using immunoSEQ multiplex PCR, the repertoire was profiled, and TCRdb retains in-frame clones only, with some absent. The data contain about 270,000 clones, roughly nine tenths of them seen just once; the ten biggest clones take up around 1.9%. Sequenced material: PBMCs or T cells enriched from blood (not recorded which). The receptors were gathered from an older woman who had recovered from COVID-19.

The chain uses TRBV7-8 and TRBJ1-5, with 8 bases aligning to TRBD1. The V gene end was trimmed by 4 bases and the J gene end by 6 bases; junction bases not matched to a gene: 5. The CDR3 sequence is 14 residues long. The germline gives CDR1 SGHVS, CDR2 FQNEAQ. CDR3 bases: TGTGCCAGCAGCTCAGGGGGCGGGGGTCAGCCCCAGCATTTT. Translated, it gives CASSSGGGGQPQHF. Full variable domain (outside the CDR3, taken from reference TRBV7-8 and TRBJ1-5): GAGVSQSPRYKVAKRGQDVALRCDPISGHVSLFWYQQALGQGPEFLTYFQNEAQLDKSGLPSDRFFAERPEGSVSTLKIQRTQQEDSAVYLCASSSGGGGQPQHFGDGTRLSIL.

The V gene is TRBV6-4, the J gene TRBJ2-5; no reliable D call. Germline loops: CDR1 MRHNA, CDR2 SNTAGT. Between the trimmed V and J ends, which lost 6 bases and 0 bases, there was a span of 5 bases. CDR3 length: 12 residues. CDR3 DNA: TGTGCCAGCAGCACAGACCAAGAGACCCAGTACTTC. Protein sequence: CASSTDQETQYF.

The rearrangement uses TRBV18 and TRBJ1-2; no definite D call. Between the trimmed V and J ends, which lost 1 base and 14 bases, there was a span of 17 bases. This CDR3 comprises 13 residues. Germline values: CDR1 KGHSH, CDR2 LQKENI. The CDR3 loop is CASSPQDTFPDTF. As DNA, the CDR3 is TGTGCCAGCTCACCACAAGACACGTTTCCGGATACCTTC.

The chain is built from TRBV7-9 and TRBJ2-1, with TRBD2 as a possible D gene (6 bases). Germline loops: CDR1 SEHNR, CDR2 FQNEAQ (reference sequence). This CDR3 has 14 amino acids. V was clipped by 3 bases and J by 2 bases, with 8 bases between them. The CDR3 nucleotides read TGTGCCAGCAGCTTCGGGAGCACCTACAATGAGCAGTTCTTC. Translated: CASSFGSTYNEQFF.

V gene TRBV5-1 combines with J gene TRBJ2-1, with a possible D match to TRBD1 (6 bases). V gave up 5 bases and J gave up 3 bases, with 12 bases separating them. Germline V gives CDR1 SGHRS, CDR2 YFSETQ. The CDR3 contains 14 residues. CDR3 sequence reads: CASSSDRSYNEQFF. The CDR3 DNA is TGCGCCAGCAGTTCGGACAGAAGCTACAATGAGCAGTTCTTC.

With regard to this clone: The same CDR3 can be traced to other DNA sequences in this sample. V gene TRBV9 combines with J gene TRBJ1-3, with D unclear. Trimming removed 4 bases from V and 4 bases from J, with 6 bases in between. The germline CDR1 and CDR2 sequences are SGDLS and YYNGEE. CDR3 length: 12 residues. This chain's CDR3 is CASSPTGNTIYF. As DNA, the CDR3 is TGTGCCAGCAGCCCGACAGGAAACACCATATATTTT. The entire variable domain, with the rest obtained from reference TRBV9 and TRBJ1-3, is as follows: DSGVTQTPKHLITATGQRVTLRCSPRSGDLSVYWYQQSLDQGLQFLIQYYNGEERAKGNILERFSAQQFPDLHSELNLSSLELGDSALYFCASSPTGNTIYFGEGSWLTVV.

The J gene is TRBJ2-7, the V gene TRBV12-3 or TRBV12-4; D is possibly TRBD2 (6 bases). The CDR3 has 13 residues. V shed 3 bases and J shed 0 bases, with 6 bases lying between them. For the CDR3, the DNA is TGTGCCAGCAGTTTCGGGAGCTCCTACGAGCAGTACTTC. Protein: CASSFGSSYEQYF.

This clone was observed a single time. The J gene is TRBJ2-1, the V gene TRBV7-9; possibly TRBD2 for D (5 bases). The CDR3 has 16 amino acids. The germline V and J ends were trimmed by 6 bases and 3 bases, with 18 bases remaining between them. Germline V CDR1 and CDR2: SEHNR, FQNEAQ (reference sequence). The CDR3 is CASSPPEERLYNEQFF. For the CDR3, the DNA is TGTGCCAGCAGTCCCCCGGAAGAGCGGCTCTACAATGAGCAGTTCTTC.

CDR3 amino acids: CSVPESYGYTF. CDR3 coding DNA: TGCAGTGTTCCGGAGTCCTATGGCTACACCTTC. V is TRBV20-1 and J is TRBJ1-2; D call uncertain. The CDR3 runs 11 residues. With 7 bases removed from V and 4 bases from J, the gap between germline ends came to 10 bases. The germline CDR1 and CDR2 sequences are DFQATT and SNEGSKA (reference sequence).

The CDR3 loop is CASLNYNSPLHF. The CDR3 coding sequence is TGTGCCAGCCTTAACTATAATTCACCCCTCCACTTT. The chain has TRBV28 and TRBJ1-6, with D hard to call. V lost 8 bases and J 3 bases, leaving 5 bases between the germline ends. The CDR3 runs to 12 residues. CDR1 and CDR2 (germline): MDHEN, SYDVKM.

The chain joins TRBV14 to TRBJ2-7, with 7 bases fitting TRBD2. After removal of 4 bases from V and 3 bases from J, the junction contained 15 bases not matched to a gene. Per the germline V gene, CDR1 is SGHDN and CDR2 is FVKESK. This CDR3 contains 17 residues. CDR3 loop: CASSLVQAGVDFYEQYF. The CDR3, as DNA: TGTGCCAGCAGCCTGGTCCAGGCGGGAGTAGACTTCTACGAGCAGTACTTC.

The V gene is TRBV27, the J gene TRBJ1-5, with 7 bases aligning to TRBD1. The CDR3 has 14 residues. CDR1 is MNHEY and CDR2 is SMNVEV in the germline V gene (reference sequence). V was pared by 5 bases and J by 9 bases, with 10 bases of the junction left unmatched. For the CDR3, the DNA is TGTGCCAGCAGTCGACAGGGAGGTGTTTGGCCCCAGCATTTT. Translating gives CASSRQGGVWPQHF.

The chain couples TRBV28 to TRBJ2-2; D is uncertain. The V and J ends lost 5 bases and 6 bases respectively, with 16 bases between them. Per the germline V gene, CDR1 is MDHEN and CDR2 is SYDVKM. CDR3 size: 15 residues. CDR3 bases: TGTGCCAGCAGTCCCCTTCTCCGCGGCGCCGGGGAGCTGTTTTTT. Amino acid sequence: CASSPLLRGAGELFF.

The CDR3 protein is CASSSGGNQPQHF. The CDR3 DNA reads TGTGCCAGCAGCTCGGGGGGTAATCAGCCCCAGCATTTT. This chain uses TRBV7-3 with TRBJ1-5, with D tentatively TRBD1 (5 bases). CDR3 length equals 13 residues. The V end was cut by 4 bases, the J end by 4 bases, with 8 bases between. Per the germline V gene, CDR1 is SGHTA and CDR2 is FQGTGA.

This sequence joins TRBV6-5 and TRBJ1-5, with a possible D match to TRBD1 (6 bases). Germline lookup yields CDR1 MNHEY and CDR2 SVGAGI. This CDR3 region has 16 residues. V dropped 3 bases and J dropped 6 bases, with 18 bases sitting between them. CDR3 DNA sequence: TGTGCCAGCAGTTATGATGGAGCCGGGGGGCGTCAGCCCCAGCATTTT. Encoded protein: CASSYDGAGGRQPQHF.

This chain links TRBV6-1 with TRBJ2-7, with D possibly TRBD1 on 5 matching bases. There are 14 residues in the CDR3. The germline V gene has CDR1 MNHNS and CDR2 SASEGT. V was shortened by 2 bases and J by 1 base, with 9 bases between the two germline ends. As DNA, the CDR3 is TGTGCCAGCAGTGAAAGAACAGGATCCTACGAGCAGTACTTC. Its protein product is CASSERTGSYEQYF.

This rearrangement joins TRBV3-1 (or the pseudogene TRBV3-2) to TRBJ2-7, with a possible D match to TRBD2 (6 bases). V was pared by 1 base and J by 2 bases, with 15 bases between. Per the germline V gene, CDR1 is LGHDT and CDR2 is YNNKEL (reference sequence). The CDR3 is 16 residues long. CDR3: CASSQVVGSSAYEQYF. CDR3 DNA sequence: TGTGCCAGCAGCCAAGTAGTCGGGAGTAGCGCCTACGAGCAGTACTTC.

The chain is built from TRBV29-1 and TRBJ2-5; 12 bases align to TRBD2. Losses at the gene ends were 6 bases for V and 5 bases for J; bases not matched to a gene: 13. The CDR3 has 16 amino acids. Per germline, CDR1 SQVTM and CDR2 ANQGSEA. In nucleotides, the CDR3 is TGCAGCGTGGGTACTAGCGGGAGGCCCGCGGGGGAGACCCAGTACTTC. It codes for CSVGTSGRPAGETQYF. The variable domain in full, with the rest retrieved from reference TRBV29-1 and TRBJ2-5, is SAVISQKPSRDICQRGTSLTIQCQVDSQVTMMFWYRQQPGQSLTLIATANQGSEATYESGFVIDKFPISRPNLTFSTLTVSNMSPEDSSIYLCSVGTSGRPAGETQYFGPGTRLLVL.

In nucleotides, the CDR3 is TGTGCCAGTAGTATAGCGGCGGCGAATCAGCCCCAGCATTTT. This translates into CASSIAAANQPQHF. The chain uses TRBV19 and TRBJ1-5; the D is unclear. With 1 base removed from V and 4 bases from J, the gap between germline ends came to 8 bases. The CDR3 is 14 amino acids. In germline, CDR1 is LNHDA, CDR2 SQIVND (reference sequence).

The CDR3 DNA reads as TGTGCCAGCAGCTCCTCTCGACTAGCGGGTACCTACGAGCAGTACTTC. As protein: CASSSSRLAGTYEQYF. The genes are TRBV7-3 and TRBJ2-7; 10 nucleotides match TRBD2. V trimming: 4 bases; J trimming: 2 bases; junction bases outside the gene matches: 8. The CDR3 totals 16 residues. The germline V gene encodes CDR1 SGHTA and CDR2 FQGTGA. The entire variable domain, with the rest obtained from reference TRBV7-3 and TRBJ2-7, is as follows: GAGVSQTPSNKVTEKGKYVELRCDPISGHTALYWYRQSLGQGPEFLIYFQGTGAADDSGLPNDRFFAVRPEGSVSTLKIQRTERGDSAVYLCASSSSRLAGTYEQYFGPGTRLTVT.

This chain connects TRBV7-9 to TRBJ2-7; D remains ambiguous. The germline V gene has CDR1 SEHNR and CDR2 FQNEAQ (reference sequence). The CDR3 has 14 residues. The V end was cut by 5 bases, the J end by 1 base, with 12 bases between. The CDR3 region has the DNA TGTGCCAGCAGCCCCGCGATGAGTTCCTACGAGCAGTACTTC. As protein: CASSPAMSSYEQYF.

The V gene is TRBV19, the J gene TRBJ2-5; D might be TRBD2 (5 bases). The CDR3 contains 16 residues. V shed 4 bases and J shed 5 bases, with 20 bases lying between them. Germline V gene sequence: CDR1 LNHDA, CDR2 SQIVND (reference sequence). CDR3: CASSKSNGPQRETQYF. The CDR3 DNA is TGTGCCAGTAGTAAAAGTAATGGGCCCCAGCGGGAGACCCAGTACTTC. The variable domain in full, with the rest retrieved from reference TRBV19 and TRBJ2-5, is DGGITQSPKYLFRKEGQNVTLSCEQNLNHDAMYWYRQDPGQGLRLIYYSQIVNDFQKGDIAEGYSVSREKKESFPLTVTSAQKNPTAFYLCASSKSNGPQRETQYFGPGTRLLVL.

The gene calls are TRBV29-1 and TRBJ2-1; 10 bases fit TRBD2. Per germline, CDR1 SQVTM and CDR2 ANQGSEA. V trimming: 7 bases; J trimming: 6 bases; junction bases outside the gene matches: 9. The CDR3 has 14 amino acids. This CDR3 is CSAARSGRANEQFF. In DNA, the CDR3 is TGCAGCGCGGCTCGGAGCGGGAGGGCCAATGAGCAGTTCTTC.

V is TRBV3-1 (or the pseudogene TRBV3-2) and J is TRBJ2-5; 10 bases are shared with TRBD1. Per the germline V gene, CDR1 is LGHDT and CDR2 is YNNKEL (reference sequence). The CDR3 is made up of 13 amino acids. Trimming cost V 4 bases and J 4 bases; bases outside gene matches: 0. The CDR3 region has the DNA TGTGCCAGCAGCCGACAGGGGGCAGAGACCCAGTACTTC. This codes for CASSRQGAETQYF.

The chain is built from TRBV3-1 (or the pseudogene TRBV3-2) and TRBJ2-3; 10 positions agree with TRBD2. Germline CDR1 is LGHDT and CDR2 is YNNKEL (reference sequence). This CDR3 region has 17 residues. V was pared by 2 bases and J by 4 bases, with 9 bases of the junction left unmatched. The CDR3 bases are TGTGCCAGCAGCCAAAAAGCGGGGGGGCCTTTCCCAGATACGCAGTATTTT. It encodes CASSQKAGGPFPDTQYF.

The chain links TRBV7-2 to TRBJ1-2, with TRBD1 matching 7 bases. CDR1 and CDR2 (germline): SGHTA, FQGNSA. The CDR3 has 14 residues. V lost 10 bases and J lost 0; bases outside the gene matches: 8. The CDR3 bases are TGTGCCAACAACCGGGACAGCGCTAACTATGGCTACACCTTC. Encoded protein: CANNRDSANYGYTF.

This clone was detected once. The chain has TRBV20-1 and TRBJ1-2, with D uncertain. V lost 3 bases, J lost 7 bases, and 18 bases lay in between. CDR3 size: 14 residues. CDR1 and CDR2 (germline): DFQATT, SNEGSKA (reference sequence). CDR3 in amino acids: CSASEPGGTAGYTF. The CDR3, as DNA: TGCAGTGCTAGTGAACCAGGAGGAACCGCTGGCTACACCTTC.

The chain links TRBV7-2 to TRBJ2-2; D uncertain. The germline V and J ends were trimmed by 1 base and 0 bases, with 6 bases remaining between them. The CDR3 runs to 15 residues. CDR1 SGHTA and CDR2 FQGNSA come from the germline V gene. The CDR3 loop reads CASSLGLSNTGELFF. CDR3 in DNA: TGTGCCAGCAGCTTAGGGCTGTCGAACACCGGGGAGCTGTTTTTT. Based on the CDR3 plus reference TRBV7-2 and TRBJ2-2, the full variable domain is GAGVSQSPSNKVTEKGKDVELRCDPISGHTALYWYRQSLGQGLEFLIYFQGNSAPDKSGLPSDRFSAERTGGSVSTLTIQRTQQEDSAVYLCASSLGLSNTGELFFGEGSRLTVL.